This T cell receptor beta chain emerged from a study of T cells after yellow fever vaccination. In TCRdb, the 5' RACE reads were re-called with MiXCR into one record per CDR3 protein. The data contain 200,000 to 300,000 distinct CDR3 sequences, 13% of them seen just once; the ten biggest clones take up roughly 0.5%. This clonotype has a handful of counts. Its specificity is not known. General observations from the study: Post-booster repertoires contained most primary-vaccination clones again (about 95% CD4, around 88% CD8). Contaminants from the bulk population, in the form of abundant clonotypes, could be found in FACS-sorted repertoires.

The receptor was derived from a man aged 25-45 years who received the YFV17D yellow fever vaccine. The source was CD4+ T cells sorted from PBMCs, collected 45 days after the yellow fever booster vaccination.

CDR3 residues: CASSLQGAGTEAFF. The CDR3, as DNA: TGTGCCAGCAGCTTACAGGGGGCGGGGACTGAAGCTTTCTTT. The V gene is TRBV7-2, the J gene TRBJ1-1, with TRBD1 matching over 8 bases. Looked up from germline, CDR1 is SGHTA and CDR2 is FQGNSA. The CDR3 length is 14 residues. With V trimmed by 2 bases and J by 5 bases, 4 bases remained unmatched.